Only one count was recorded for the clone carrying this TCR beta chain. Its antigen remains unknown. The data derive from a study of CD8 T cells in ankylosing spondylitis. Study results and limitations: A motif in TCR beta, a set of under ten highly homologous variants, appeared characteristic of ankylosing spondylitis blood.

V lost 0 bases to trimming and J lost 3 bases, with 11 bases between them. Germline V gene sequence: CDR1 SEHNR, CDR2 FQNEAQ (reference sequence). CDR3 length: 16 amino acids. TCRdb called the 5' RACE reads again in MiXCR, with one record for every CDR3 protein. Seen here are a few hundred thousand distinct CDR3 sequences, around 22% observed once, and the top ten hold about 16%. The material sequenced was blood, either unsorted or a sorted T cell fraction (not recorded which). This receptor was obtained from a male donor with ankylosing spondylitis. The chain combines TRBV7-9 with TRBJ1-4, with a possible D match to TRBD1 (6 bases). The CDR3 spells CASSLAVTGPNEKLFF. Written as DNA, the CDR3 is TGTGCCAGCAGCTTAGCGGTGACAGGACCTAATGAAAAACTGTTTTTT. The variable domain in full, completed from reference TRBV7-9 and TRBJ1-4, reads DTGVSQNPRHKITKRGQNVTFRCDPISEHNRLYWYRQTLGQGPEFLTYFQNEAQLEKSRLLSDRFSAERPKGSFSTLEIQRTEQGDSAMYLCASSLAVTGPNEKLFFGSGTQLSVL.